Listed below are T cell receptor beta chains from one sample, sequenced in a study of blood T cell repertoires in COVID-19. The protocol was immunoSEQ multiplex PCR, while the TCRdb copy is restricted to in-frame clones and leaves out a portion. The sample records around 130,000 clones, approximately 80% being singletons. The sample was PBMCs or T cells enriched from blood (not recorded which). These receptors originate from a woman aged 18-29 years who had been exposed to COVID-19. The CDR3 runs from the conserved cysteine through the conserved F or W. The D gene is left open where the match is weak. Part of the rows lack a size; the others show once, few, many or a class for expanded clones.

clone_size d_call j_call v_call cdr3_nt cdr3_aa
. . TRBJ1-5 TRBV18 TGTGCCAGCTCACTTATGACAGGCGGAGGCAATCAGCCCCAGCATTTT CASSLMTGGGNQPQHF
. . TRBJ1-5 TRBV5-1 TGCGCCAGCAGCTTGGGGGGCTACAATCAGCCCCAGCATTTT CASSLGGYNQPQHF
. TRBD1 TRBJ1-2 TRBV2 TGTGCCAGCATGGACAGGGAAGTCTATGGCTACACCTTC CASMDREVYGYTF
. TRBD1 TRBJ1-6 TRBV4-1 TGCGCCAGCAGCCCAGGGACAGGGGTGATGGGTTCACCCCTCCACTTT CASSPGTGVMGSPLHF
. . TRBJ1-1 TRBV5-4 TGTGCCAGCAGCCCGGGACTCAGGGAGAACACTGAAGCTTTCTTT CASSPGLRENTEAFF
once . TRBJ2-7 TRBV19 TGTGCCAGTACCTTGAGCGCCCGTAGGCTAGACGAGCAGTACTTC CASTLSARRLDEQYF
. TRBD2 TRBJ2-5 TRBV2 TGTGCCAGCAGGGCCAGACTAGCGGTCCAAGAGACCCAGTACTTC CASRARLAVQETQYF
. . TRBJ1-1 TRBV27 TGTGCCAGCAGTTCGATTACTGACAGAGCGCGGAACACTGAAGCTTTCTTT CASSSITDRARNTEAFF
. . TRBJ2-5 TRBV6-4 TGTGCCAGCAGTGAAGGGGGACTACCTCAAGAGACCCAGTACTTC CASSEGGLPQETQYF
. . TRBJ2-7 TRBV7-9 TGTGCCAGCAGCTTAGCGCTCCAGCGGGAGCAGTACTTC CASSLALQREQYF
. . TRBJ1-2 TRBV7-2 TGTGCCAGCAGTCCCGGACCAGAAAGCGGCGGCTACACCTTC CASSPGPESGGYTF
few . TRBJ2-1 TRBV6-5 TGTGCCAGCAGTTACGAACAGGCCTACAATGAGCAGTTCTTC CASSYEQAYNEQFF
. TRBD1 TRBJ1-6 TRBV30 TGTGCCTGGAGTCAGCCGGACAGGGGAAATTCACCCCTCCACTTT CAWSQPDRGNSPLHF
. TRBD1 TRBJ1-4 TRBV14 TGTGCCAGCAGCCAGCCGGAACAGGGGGACAATGAAAAACTGTTTTTT CASSQPEQGDNEKLFF
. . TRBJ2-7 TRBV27 TGTGCCAGCAGTTTAGACAGAGGCTACGAGCAGTACTTC CASSLDRGYEQYF
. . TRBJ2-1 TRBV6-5 TGTGCCAGCAGTTACGCCCGGACAGACTACAATGAGCAGTTCTTC CASSYARTDYNEQFF
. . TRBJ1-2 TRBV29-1 TGCAGCGCTGGGACAAGGGCTAACTATGGCTACACCTTC CSAGTRANYGYTF
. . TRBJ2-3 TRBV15 TGTGCCACCAGTGACAGGTCCACAGATACGCAGTATTTT CATSDRSTDTQYF
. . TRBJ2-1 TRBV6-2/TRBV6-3 TGTGCCAGCAGTGCTCCTAGTTACAATGAGCAGTTCTTC CASSAPSYNEQFF
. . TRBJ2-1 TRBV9 TGTGCCAGCAGCGTATTCGGCGGAAACTACAATGAGCAGTTCTTC CASSVFGGNYNEQFF
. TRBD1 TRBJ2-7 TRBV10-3 TGTGCCATCAGTGACACCGGGACAGGGGTTGGCTACGAGCAGTACTTC CAISDTGTGVGYEQYF
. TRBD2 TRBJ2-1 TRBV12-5 TGTGCTAGTGGTTTGGGAGGAGCGGGAGGTCAGGATGAGCAGTTCTTC CASGLGGAGGQDEQFF